A single sample is the source of the 15 T cell receptor beta chains below, sequenced in a study of CD8 T cells in Susac syndrome. RNA amounts of roughly 0.45 to 1 ug underwent reverse transcription with random hexamers. TCRdb fed the immunoSEQ multiplex PCR reads into MiXCR, producing one record per CDR3 protein. The sample includes 150,000 to 200,000 distinct CDR3 sequences, approximately 93% of them seen just once. Sequences were obtained from CD4+ T cells from PBMCs. Every receptor here comes from a human donor with multiple sclerosis.

V and J are TRBV2 and TRBJ2-7; 11 nucleotides line up with TRBD2. Germline V gives CDR1 SNHLY, CDR2 FYNNEI. The CDR3 is made up of 13 amino acids. Trimming at V came to 6 bases and at J to 7 bases, leaving 5 bases not matched to a gene. The CDR3 sequence: CASSFGLAGEQYF. CDR3 sequence (DNA): TGTGCCAGCAGCTTTGGACTAGCGGGTGAGCAGTACTTC.

The chain carries TRBV5-1 and TRBJ1-5; 7 positions match TRBD1. The ends lost 2 bases at V and 2 bases at J; junction bases unmatched: 4. The CDR3 loop spans 15 amino acids. Germline assignment: CDR1 SGHRS and CDR2 YFSETQ. The CDR3 is CASSLEGARNQPQHF. CDR3 DNA: TGCGCCAGCAGCTTAGAGGGGGCGCGCAATCAGCCCCAGCATTTT.

This clonotype occurred once. The chain uses TRBV2 and TRBJ1-5, with 9 bases lining up with TRBD1. CDR1 SNHLY and CDR2 FYNNEI come from the germline V gene. V shed 6 bases and J 6 bases; nucleotides not matched to a gene: 9. The CDR3 runs to 15 residues. The CDR3 here is CASSVGTGRTQPQHF. As DNA, the CDR3 is TGTGCCAGCAGCGTCGGGACAGGGCGTACTCAGCCCCAGCATTTT.

The rearrangement uses TRBV20-1 and TRBJ1-5; D may be TRBD1 (5 bases). V gave up 3 bases and J gave up 5 bases, with 11 bases separating them. The CDR3 has 13 amino acids. CDR1 and CDR2 from the germline V gene are DFQATT and SNEGSKA (reference sequence). The CDR3 sequence: CSASVGRDQPQHF. For the CDR3, the DNA is TGCAGTGCTAGCGTGGGGCGCGATCAGCCCCAGCATTTT.

This sequence joins TRBV28 and TRBJ1-1, with 7 bases that match TRBD1. The germline V gene has CDR1 MDHEN and CDR2 SYDVKM. CDR3 length: 13 residues. The trim removed 6 bases at V and 5 bases at J, leaving 6 bases unmatched. The chain's CDR3 is CASRAGGRTEAFF. CDR3 nucleotides: TGTGCCAGCAGGGCAGGGGGGCGGACTGAAGCTTTCTTT.

This chain connects TRBV20-1 to TRBJ1-2; TRBD1 aligns across 10 bases. The length of the CDR3 is 12 residues. V lost 6 bases and J lost 5; bases outside the gene matches: 3. Germline V gives CDR1 DFQATT, CDR2 SNEGSKA (reference sequence). CDR3 nucleotides: TGCAGTGCGACAGGGGGCAATTATGGCTACACCTTC. Amino acids: CSATGGNYGYTF.

This sequence joins TRBV24-1 and TRBJ2-1, with 12 nucleotides matching TRBD1. The CDR3 totals 15 residues. Germline V lookup: CDR1 KGHDR, CDR2 SFDVKD. After removal of 5 bases from V and 9 bases from J, the junction contained 7 bases not matched to a gene. The CDR3 DNA is TGTGCCACCAGTGTACCGGGACAGGGGGCGAGTGAGCAGTTCTTC. It yields the protein CATSVPGQGASEQFF.

The CDR3 here is CASSRQIDLYGYTF. DNA for the CDR3: TGTGCCAGTAGCAGACAAATCGACCTCTATGGCTACACCTTC. The V call is TRBV9, the J call TRBJ1-2; D is undetermined. Germline assignment: CDR1 SGDLS and CDR2 YYNGEE. This CDR3 spans 14 amino acids. Trimming shortened V by 8 bases and J by 4 bases, and 18 bases separated the two germline ends. Supplemented by reference TRBV9 and TRBJ1-2, the full variable domain reads DSGVTQTPKHLITATGQRVTLRCSPRSGDLSVYWYQQSLDQGLQFLIQYYNGEERAKGNILERFSAQQFPDLHSELNLSSLELGDSALYFCASSRQIDLYGYTFGSGTRLTVV.

J is TRBJ1-1 and V is TRBV9; no firm D call. V shed 0 bases and J shed 10 bases, with 13 bases lying between them. The CDR3 covers 13 residues. Looked up from germline, CDR1 is SGDLS and CDR2 is YYNGEE. CDR3 DNA: TGTGCCAGCAGCGTAGTAATGCTTGAGGGAGCTTTCTTT. The encoded protein is CASSVVMLEGAFF.

V usage is TRBV19 and J usage is TRBJ2-1; D unclear. Trimming cost V 3 bases and J 11 bases, with 8 bases left between them. Per germline, CDR1 LNHDA and CDR2 SQIVND (reference sequence). CDR3 length: 11 residues. The CDR3 region has the DNA TGTGCCAGTAGTATGAACTGGAAGCAGTTCTTC. Residues: CASSMNWKQFF. Looking up the rest from reference TRBV19 and TRBJ2-1 gives the full variable domain: DGGITQSPKYLFRKEGQNVTLSCEQNLNHDAMYWYRQDPGQGLRLIYYSQIVNDFQKGDIAEGYSVSREKKESFPLTVTSAQKNPTAFYLCASSMNWKQFFGPGTRLTVL.

The chain is built from TRBV5-1 and TRBJ2-4; 7 positions match TRBD1. The junction had 3 bases not matched to a gene; V was cut back by 3 bases and J by 3 bases. The CDR3 is 14 amino acids. Germline V gene lookup returns CDR1 SGHRS and CDR2 YFSETQ. The CDR3 sequence: CASSSGQLKNIQYF. DNA for the CDR3: TGCGCCAGCAGCTCGGGACAGCTCAAAAACATTCAGTACTTC.

J is TRBJ1-6 and V is TRBV4-1, with a tentative D call TRBD1 (5 bases). The CDR3 runs to 16 residues. Per germline, CDR1 MGHRA and CDR2 YSYEKL. The V gene lost 4 bases and the J gene lost 9 bases, with 19 bases spanning the gap. CDR3 in DNA: TGCGCCAGCAGCCGCCTCCCTCGGGACGCGGGTTCACCCCTCCACTTT. Translated, it gives CASSRLPRDAGSPLHF.

The rearrangement links TRBV23-1 to TRBJ2-7; TRBD1 is a possible D gene (5 bases). TRBV23-1 belongs to the ORF category, with a function that is uncertain. Deletions cut 2 bases from V and 2 bases from J, with 16 bases between. This CDR3 region has 16 residues. DNA of the CDR3: TGCGCCAGCAGTCAAGAAAAGGGGTGGGTACCCTACGAGCAGTACTTC. Protein product: CASSQEKGWVPYEQYF.

The chain joins TRBV6-1 to TRBJ1-5; D gene uncertain. The germline gives CDR1 MNHNS, CDR2 SASEGT. The CDR3 spans 14 residues. The V end lost 2 bases, the J end lost 2 bases, and 7 bases lay between the germline ends. CDR3 nucleotide sequence: TGTGCCAGCAGTGAACAGTGGGGCAATCAGCCCCAGCATTTT. This encodes CASSEQWGNQPQHF.

The chain links TRBV19 to TRBJ2-7; unclear D gene. The CDR3 consists of 13 residues. Germline V gene lookup returns CDR1 LNHDA and CDR2 SQIVND (reference sequence). With 4 bases removed from V and 4 bases from J, the gap between germline ends came to 11 bases. The CDR3 spells CASSRGFGYEQYF. DNA of the CDR3: TGTGCCAGTAGTAGAGGATTCGGGTACGAGCAGTACTTC.